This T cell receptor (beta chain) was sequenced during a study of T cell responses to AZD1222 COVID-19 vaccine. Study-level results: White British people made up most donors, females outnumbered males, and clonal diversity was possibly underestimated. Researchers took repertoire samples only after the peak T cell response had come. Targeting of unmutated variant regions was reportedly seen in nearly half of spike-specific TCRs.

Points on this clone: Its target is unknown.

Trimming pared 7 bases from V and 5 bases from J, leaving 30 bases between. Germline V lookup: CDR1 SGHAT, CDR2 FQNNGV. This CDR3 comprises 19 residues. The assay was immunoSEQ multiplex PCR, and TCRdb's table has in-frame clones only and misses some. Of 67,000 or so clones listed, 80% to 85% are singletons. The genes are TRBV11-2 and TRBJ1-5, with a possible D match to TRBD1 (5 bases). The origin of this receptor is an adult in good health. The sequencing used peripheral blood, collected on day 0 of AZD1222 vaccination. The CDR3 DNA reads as TGTGCCAGCATACATCCACTTAATTACGGGACTCGGGGGTATCAGCCCCAGCATTTT. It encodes CASIHPLNYGTRGYQPQHF. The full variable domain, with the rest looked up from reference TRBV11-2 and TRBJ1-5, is EAGVAQSPRYKIIEKRQSVAFWCNPISGHATLYWYQQILGQGPKLLIQFQNNGVVDDSQLPKDRFSAERLKGVDSTLKIQPAKLEDSAVYLCASIHPLNYGTRGYQPQHFGDGTRLSIL.